A single sample is the source of the 18 T cell receptor beta chains below, sequenced in a study of control samples from healthy donors and cancer patients. The protocol was immunoSEQ multiplex PCR, while the TCRdb copy is restricted to in-frame clones and leaves out a portion. The table records 200,000 to 250,000 clones, about 94% of them present only once. Input material: blood. The source is a man aged 50 to 59 in good health.

The DNA of the CDR3 is TGTGCCAGTACCAGGGACACCGGGGAGCTGTTTTTT. Encoded protein: CASTRDTGELFF. V is TRBV6-6 and J is TRBJ2-2; TRBD1 is a possible D gene (5 bases). The CDR3 consists of 12 residues. Trimming removed 9 bases from V and 3 bases from J, with 8 bases in between. Germline V gene lookup returns CDR1 MNHNY and CDR2 SVGAGI (reference sequence).

This sequence joins TRBV5-8 and TRBJ2-3; D ambiguous. The V gene lost 1 base and the J gene lost 8 bases, with 11 bases spanning the gap. This CDR3 spans 13 amino acids. Per germline, CDR1 SGHTS and CDR2 YDEGEE. The chain's CDR3 is CASSLIKGGTQYF. Here the CDR3 DNA reads TGTGCCAGCAGCTTGATAAAGGGCGGTACGCAGTATTTT.

The chain has TRBV7-3 and TRBJ2-1, with a weak D call TRBD1 (5 bases). The ends were cut back, 4 bases at V and 12 bases at J, with 13 bases in the middle. The CDR3 covers 12 residues. Germline V gene lookup returns CDR1 SGHTA and CDR2 FQGTGA. CDR3 nucleotide sequence: TGTGCCAGCAGCTCAGGGCAGGCAGGGCAGTTCTTC. As protein: CASSSGQAGQFF. The variable domain in full, with the rest retrieved from reference TRBV7-3 and TRBJ2-1, is GAGVSQTPSNKVTEKGKYVELRCDPISGHTALYWYRQSLGQGPEFLIYFQGTGAADDSGLPNDRFFAVRPEGSVSTLKIQRTERGDSAVYLCASSSGQAGQFFGPGTRLTVL.

The V and J genes are TRBV7-2 and TRBJ2-7, with 8 nucleotides matching TRBD2. This CDR3 contains 15 residues. The V gene end was trimmed by 4 bases and the J gene end by 2 bases; junction bases not matched to a gene: 7. Germline V gene sequence: CDR1 SGHTA, CDR2 FQGNSA. The CDR3 coding sequence is TGTGCCAGCAGCTCTTACGCGGGGGGCGCCTACGAGCAGTACTTC. Its translation is CASSSYAGGAYEQYF.

The chain links TRBV7-3 to TRBJ2-3; D may be TRBD1 (6 bases). Between the trimmed V and J ends, which lost 2 bases and 3 bases, there was a span of 15 bases. Germline V CDR1 and CDR2: SGHTA, FQGTGA. CDR3 size: 16 residues. The CDR3 loop reads CASSLGPIGGTDTQYF. The CDR3 DNA sequence: TGTGCCAGCAGCTTAGGACCCATAGGGGGTACAGATACGCAGTATTTT.

The V call is TRBV3-1 (or the pseudogene TRBV3-2), the J call TRBJ1-1; no firm D call. CDR3 length: 11 residues. Germline V gene data show CDR1 as LGHDT and CDR2 as YNNKEL (reference sequence). V was pared by 0 bases and J by 10 bases, with 6 bases between. The CDR3 spells CASSQDQRAFF. The CDR3 DNA follows: TGTGCCAGCAGCCAAGACCAGAGAGCTTTCTTT.

Only one count was recorded for this clone. The chain has TRBV7-2 and TRBJ2-1; possibly TRBD2 for D (7 bases). V lost 0 bases, J lost 7 bases, and 16 bases lay in between. There are 16 residues in the CDR3. Germline V gives CDR1 SGHTA, CDR2 FQGNSA. The CDR3 sequence is CASSLAGGASYNEQFF. In DNA form, the CDR3 reads TGTGCCAGCAGCTTAGCTGGGGGGGCCAGTTATAATGAGCAGTTCTTC.

Remarks on this clone: The junction differs from germline at one of its ends, possibly a read error. CDR3 DNA sequence: TGCGTCAGCAGCTTGATACAGGCAGACACAGATACGCAGTATTTT. Encoded protein: CVSSLIQADTDTQYF. The gene calls are TRBV5-1 and TRBJ2-3, with D possibly TRBD1 on 5 matching bases. Per germline, CDR1 SGHRS and CDR2 YFSETQ. This CDR3 spans 15 amino acids.

The chain has TRBV28 and TRBJ2-1, with D perhaps matching TRBD1 (6 bases). CDR3 length: 16 residues. Looked up from germline, CDR1 is MDHEN and CDR2 is SYDVKM. V shed 6 bases and J shed 6 bases, with 21 bases lying between them. The CDR3 region is CASREMTGKLGNEQFF. In nucleotides, the CDR3 is TGTGCCAGCAGAGAGATGACAGGTAAATTAGGCAATGAGCAGTTCTTC.

V usage is TRBV6-5 and J usage is TRBJ1-2; D remains unclear. There are 14 residues in the CDR3. In germline, CDR1 is MNHEY, CDR2 SVGAGI. Deletions cut 1 base from V and 3 bases from J, with 9 bases between. DNA for the CDR3: TGTGCCAGCAGTTACTGGGAAGGCGACTATGGCTACACCTTC. Encoded protein: CASSYWEGDYGYTF.

CDR3 DNA: TGTGCCAGCAGTTTGGGGGGTAGCAATCAGCCCCAGCATTTT. This translates into CASSLGGSNQPQHF. J is TRBJ1-5 and V is TRBV28, with a possible D match to TRBD1 (5 bases). The CDR3 spans 14 residues. Trimming stripped 3 bases from V and 0 bases from J, with 6 bases between. In germline, CDR1 is MDHEN, CDR2 SYDVKM. The whole variable domain, filled in from reference TRBV28 and TRBJ1-5, reads DVKVTQSSRYLVKRTGEKVFLECVQDMDHENMFWYRQDPGLGLRLIYFSYDVKMKEKGDIPEGYSVSREKKERFSLILESASTNQTSMYLCASSLGGSNQPQHFGDGTRLSIL.

CDR3 protein: CASSPQGVGSNQPQHF. DNA of the CDR3: TGTGCCAGCTCACCTCAGGGGGTCGGTAGCAATCAGCCCCAGCATTTT. The chain recombines TRBV18 with TRBJ1-5; 7 nucleotides agree with TRBD1. The V gene's germline CDR1 is KGHSH and CDR2 LQKENI. The V and J ends lost 3 bases and 0 bases, in that order; junction bases with no gene match: 5. This CDR3 contains 16 residues.

The chain recombines TRBV7-9 with TRBJ1-1; D not resolved. Germline V gene lookup returns CDR1 SEHNR and CDR2 FQNEAQ (reference sequence). This CDR3 is built from 13 residues. Trimming pared 2 bases from V and 1 base from J, leaving 5 bases between. CDR3 nucleotide sequence: TGTGCCAGCAGCTTATCCCAGAACACTGAAGCTTTCTTT. Translation: CASSLSQNTEAFF.

The chain has TRBV5-1 and TRBJ2-3; D is undetermined. Germline V gene data show CDR1 as SGHRS and CDR2 as YFSETQ. The CDR3 covers 16 residues. Trimming stripped 2 bases from V and 0 bases from J, with 13 bases between. CDR3 DNA: TGCGCCAGCAGCTTAAGTCCCGGGTCTAGCACAGATACGCAGTATTTT. This gives the protein CASSLSPGSSTDTQYF.

The chain has TRBV11-2 and TRBJ2-7, with TRBD2 matching over 8 bases. The CDR3 has 15 residues. The germline V gene has CDR1 SGHAT and CDR2 FQNNGV. The J segment lost 2 bases and the V segment lost 1 base, leaving 4 bases of the junction unmatched. The CDR3 loop is CASSLVSGGTYEQYF. The CDR3 coding sequence is TGTGCCAGCAGCTTAGTAAGCGGGGGAACCTACGAGCAGTACTTC.

The chain has TRBV6-2 or TRBV6-3 and TRBJ2-1; D gene ambiguous. CDR1 is MNHEY and CDR2 is SVGEGT in the germline V gene. This CDR3 contains 14 residues. Trimming removed 4 bases at V and 0 bases at J, with 7 bases between. The chain's CDR3 is CASSWAYSYNEQFF. The DNA of the CDR3 is TGTGCCAGCAGTTGGGCCTACTCCTACAATGAGCAGTTCTTC.

V and J are TRBV5-1 and TRBJ1-6; D is possibly TRBD1 (5 bases). The CDR3 length is 16 residues. Trimming took 0 bases from V and 8 from J, leaving 15 bases between them. Germline values: CDR1 SGHRS, CDR2 YFSETQ. The CDR3 DNA is TGCGCCAGCAGCTTGGTAGGGCAGGGTGGCCATTCACCCCTCCACTTT. Its protein is CASSLVGQGGHSPLHF.

The V and J genes are TRBV9 and TRBJ2-3, with D perhaps TRBD1 (5 bases). This CDR3 region has 18 residues. CDR1 and CDR2 from the germline V gene are SGDLS and YYNGEE. V lost 4 bases and J lost 6, with 27 bases in between. CDR3 protein: CASSPPGYPTRVQDTQYF. As DNA, the CDR3 is TGTGCCAGCAGCCCCCCAGGATATCCGACCAGGGTTCAGGATACGCAGTATTTT.